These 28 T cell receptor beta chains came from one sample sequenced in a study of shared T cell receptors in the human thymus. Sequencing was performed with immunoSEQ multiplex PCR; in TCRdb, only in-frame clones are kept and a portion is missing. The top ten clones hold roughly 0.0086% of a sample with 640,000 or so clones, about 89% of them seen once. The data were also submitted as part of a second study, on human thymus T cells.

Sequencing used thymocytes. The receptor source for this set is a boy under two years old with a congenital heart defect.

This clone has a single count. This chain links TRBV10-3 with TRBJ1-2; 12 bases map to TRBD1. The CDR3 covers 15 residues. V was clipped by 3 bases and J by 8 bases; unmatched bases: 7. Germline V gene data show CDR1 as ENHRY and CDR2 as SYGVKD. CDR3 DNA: TGTGCCATCAGTGAACCCGGGACAGGGGGCTGGGGCTACACCTTC. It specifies CAISEPGTGGWGYTF.

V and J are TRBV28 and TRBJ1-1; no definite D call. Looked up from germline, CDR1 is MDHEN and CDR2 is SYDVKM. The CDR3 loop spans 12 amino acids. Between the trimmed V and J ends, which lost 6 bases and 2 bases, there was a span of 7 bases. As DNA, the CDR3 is TGTGCCAGCAGCGGTACTAACACTGAAGCTTTCTTT. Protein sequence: CASSGTNTEAFF.

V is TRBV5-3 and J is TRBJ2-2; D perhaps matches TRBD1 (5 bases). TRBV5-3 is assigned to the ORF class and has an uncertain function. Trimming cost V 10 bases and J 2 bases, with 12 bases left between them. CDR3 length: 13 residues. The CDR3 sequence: CAGRVENTGELFF. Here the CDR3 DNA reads TGTGCCGGCAGGGTAGAAAACACCGGGGAGCTGTTTTTT.

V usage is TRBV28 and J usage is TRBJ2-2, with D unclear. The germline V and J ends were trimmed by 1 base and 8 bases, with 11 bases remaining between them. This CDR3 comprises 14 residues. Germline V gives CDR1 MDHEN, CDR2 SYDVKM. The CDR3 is CASSLSAYGGELFF. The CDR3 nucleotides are TGTGCCAGCAGTTTATCCGCATACGGGGGGGAGCTGTTTTTT. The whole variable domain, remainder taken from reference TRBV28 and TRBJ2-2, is DVKVTQSSRYLVKRTGEKVFLECVQDMDHENMFWYRQDPGLGLRLIYFSYDVKMKEKGDIPEGYSVSREKKERFSLILESASTNQTSMYLCASSLSAYGGELFFGEGSRLTVL.

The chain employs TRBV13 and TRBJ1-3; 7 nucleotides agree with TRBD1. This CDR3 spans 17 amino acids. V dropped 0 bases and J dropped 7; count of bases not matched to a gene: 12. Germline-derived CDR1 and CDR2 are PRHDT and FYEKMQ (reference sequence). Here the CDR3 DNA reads TGTGCCAGCAGCTTAGGCCATCTTTCAGGGGGAATGAACACCATATATTTT. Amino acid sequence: CASSLGHLSGGMNTIYF. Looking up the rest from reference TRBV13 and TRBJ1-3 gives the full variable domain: AAGVIQSPRHLIKEKRETATLKCYPIPRHDTVYWYQQGPGQDPQFLISFYEKMQSDKGSIPDRFSAQQFSDYHSELNMSSLELGDSALYFCASSLGHLSGGMNTIYFGEGSWLTVV.

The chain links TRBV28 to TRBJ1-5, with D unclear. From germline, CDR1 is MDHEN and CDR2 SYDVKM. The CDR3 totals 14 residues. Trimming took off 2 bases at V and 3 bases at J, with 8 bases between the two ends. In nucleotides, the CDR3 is TGTGCCAGCAGTTTAAGGGAGGACAATCAGCCCCAGCATTTT. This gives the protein CASSLREDNQPQHF. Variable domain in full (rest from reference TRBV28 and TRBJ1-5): DVKVTQSSRYLVKRTGEKVFLECVQDMDHENMFWYRQDPGLGLRLIYFSYDVKMKEKGDIPEGYSVSREKKERFSLILESASTNQTSMYLCASSLREDNQPQHFGDGTRLSIL.

Here the CDR3 reads CASSLGDSGWDTQYF. CDR3 DNA: TGTGCCAGCAGTTTAGGCGACAGTGGGTGGGATACGCAGTATTTT. The chain has TRBV28 and TRBJ2-3; the D gene is possibly TRBD1 (5 bases). Trimming stripped 2 bases from V and 6 bases from J, with 15 bases between. This CDR3 has 15 residues. Looked up from germline, CDR1 is MDHEN and CDR2 is SYDVKM.

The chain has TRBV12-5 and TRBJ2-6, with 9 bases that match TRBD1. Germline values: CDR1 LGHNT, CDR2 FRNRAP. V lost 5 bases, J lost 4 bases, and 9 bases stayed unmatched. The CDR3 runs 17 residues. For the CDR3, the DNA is TGTGCTAGTGGTCTGACCGGGACAGGGACCGGGGCCAACGTCCTGACTTTC. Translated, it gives CASGLTGTGTGANVLTF.

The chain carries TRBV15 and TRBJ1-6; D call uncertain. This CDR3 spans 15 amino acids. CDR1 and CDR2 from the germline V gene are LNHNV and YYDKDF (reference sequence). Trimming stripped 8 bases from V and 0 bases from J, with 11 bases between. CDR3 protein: CATHNLSSYNSPLHF. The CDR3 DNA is TGTGCCACCCATAATCTTAGCTCCTATAATTCACCCCTCCACTTT. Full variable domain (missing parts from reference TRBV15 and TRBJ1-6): DAMVIQNPRYQVTQFGKPVTLSCSQTLNHNVMYWYQQKSSQAPKLLFHYYDKDFNNEADTPDNFQSRRPNTSFCFLDIRSPGLGDTAMYLCATHNLSSYNSPLHFGNGTRLTVT.

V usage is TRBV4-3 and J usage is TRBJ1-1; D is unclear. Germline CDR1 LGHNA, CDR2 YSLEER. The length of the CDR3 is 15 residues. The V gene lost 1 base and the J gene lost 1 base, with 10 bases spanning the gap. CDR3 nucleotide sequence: TGCGCCAGCAGCCAAGCCTTAACGAGGAACACTGAAGCTTTCTTT. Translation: CASSQALTRNTEAFF.

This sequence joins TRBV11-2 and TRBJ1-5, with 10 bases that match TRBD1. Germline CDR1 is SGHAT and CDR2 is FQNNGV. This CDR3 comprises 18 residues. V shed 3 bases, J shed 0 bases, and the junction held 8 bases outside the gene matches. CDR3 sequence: CASSLGDRGLGSNQPQHF. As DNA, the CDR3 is TGTGCCAGCAGCTTGGGGGACAGGGGACTTGGTAGCAATCAGCCCCAGCATTTT.

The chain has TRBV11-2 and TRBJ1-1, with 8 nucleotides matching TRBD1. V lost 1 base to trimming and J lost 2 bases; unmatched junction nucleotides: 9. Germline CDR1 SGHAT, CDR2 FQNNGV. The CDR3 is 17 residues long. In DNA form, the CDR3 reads TGTGCCAGCAGCTTAGTTGGGACAGGCACCCCCAACACTGAAGCTTTCTTT. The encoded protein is CASSLVGTGTPNTEAFF.

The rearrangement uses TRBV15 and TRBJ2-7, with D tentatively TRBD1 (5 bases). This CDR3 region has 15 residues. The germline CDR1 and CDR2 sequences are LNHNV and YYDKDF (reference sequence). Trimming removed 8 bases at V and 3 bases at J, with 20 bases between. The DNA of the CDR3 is TGTGCCACCTCTGTGGGTCGCTCCAGGGTCTACGAGCAGTACTTC. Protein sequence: CATSVGRSRVYEQYF.

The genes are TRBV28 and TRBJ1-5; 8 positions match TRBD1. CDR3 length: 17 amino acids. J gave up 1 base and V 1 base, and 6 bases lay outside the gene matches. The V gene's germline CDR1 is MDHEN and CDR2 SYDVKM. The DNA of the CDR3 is TGTGCCAGCAGTTTATTATCAGGGGGCAAAAGCAATCAGCCCCAGCATTTT. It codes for CASSLLSGGKSNQPQHF.

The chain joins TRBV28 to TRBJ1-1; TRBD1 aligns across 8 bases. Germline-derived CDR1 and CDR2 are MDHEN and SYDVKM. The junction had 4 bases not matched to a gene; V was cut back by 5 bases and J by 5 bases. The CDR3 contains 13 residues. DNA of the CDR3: TGTGCCAGCAGTCTGACAGGGGTAACTGAAGCTTTCTTT. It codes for CASSLTGVTEAFF.

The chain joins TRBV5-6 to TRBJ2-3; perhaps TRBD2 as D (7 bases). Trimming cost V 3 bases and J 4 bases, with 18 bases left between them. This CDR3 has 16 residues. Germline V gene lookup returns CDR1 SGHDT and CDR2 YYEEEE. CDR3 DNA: TGTGCCAGCAGCTGCCTATCTGCGGGGGCCCCAGATACGCAGTATTTT. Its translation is CASSCLSAGAPDTQYF.

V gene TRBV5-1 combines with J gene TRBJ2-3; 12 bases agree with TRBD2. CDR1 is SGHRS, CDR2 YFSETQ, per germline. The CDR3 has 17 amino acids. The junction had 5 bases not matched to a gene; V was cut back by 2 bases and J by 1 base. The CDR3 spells CASSFNRLAGGTDTQYF. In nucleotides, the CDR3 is TGCGCCAGCAGCTTTAACCGACTAGCGGGGGGCACAGATACGCAGTATTTT.

The chain's CDR3 is CASSRLAGSSYEQYF. The DNA of the CDR3 is TGTGCCAGCAGCAGATTAGCGGGATCGAGTTACGAGCAGTACTTC. This chain links TRBV9 with TRBJ2-7; 8 bases align to TRBD2. The CDR3 covers 15 residues. V was pared by 4 bases and J by 4 bases, with 10 bases of the junction left unmatched. The germline V gene has CDR1 SGDLS and CDR2 YYNGEE.

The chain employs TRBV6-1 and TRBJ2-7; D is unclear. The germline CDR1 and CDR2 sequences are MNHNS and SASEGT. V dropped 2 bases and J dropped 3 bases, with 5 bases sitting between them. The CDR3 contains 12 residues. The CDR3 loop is CASSEPVYEQYF. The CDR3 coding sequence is TGTGCCAGCAGTGAACCGGTCTACGAGCAGTACTTC.

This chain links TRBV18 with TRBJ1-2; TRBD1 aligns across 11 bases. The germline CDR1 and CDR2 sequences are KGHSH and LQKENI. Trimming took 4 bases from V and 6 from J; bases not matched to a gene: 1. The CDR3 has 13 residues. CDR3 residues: CASSRGQGDGYTF. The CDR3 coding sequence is TGTGCCAGCTCACGGGGACAGGGGGATGGCTACACCTTC.

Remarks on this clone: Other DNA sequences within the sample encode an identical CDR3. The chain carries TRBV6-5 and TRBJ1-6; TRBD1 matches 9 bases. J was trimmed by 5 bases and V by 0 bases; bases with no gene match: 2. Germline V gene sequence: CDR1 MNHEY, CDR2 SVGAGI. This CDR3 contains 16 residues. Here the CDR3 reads CASSYSRDRDNSPLHF. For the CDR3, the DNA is TGTGCCAGCAGTTACTCGAGGGACAGGGATAATTCACCCCTCCACTTT.

This chain's CDR3 is CASSETGPTYEQYF. CDR3 DNA sequence: TGTGCCAGCAGTGAGACAGGGCCGACCTACGAGCAGTACTTC. The chain carries TRBV2 and TRBJ2-7; 7 nucleotides line up with TRBD1. This CDR3 contains 14 residues. The germline gives CDR1 SNHLY, CDR2 FYNNEI. V gave up 3 bases and J gave up 2 bases; unmatched junction bases: 4.

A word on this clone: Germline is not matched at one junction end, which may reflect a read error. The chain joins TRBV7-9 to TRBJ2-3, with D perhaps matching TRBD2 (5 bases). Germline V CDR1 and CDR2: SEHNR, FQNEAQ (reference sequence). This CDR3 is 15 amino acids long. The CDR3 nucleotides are TGTGCCAGCACCTTAACGAGGGAGATCACAGATACGCAGTATTTT. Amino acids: CASTLTREITDTQYF.

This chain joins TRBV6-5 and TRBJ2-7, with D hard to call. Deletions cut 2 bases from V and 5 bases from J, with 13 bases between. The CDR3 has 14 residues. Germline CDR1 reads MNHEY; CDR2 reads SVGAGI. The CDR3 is CASSYQWQKNEQYF. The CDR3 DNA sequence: TGTGCCAGCAGTTACCAGTGGCAGAAAAACGAGCAGTACTTC.

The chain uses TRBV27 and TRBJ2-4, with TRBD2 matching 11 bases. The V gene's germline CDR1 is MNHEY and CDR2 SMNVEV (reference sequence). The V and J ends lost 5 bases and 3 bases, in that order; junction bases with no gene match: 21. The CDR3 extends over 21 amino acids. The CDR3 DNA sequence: TGTGCCAGCAGTCTGAACTCCGGGACTAGCGGAGACCATGGGGACAAAAACATTCAGTACTTC. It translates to CASSLNSGTSGDHGDKNIQYF.

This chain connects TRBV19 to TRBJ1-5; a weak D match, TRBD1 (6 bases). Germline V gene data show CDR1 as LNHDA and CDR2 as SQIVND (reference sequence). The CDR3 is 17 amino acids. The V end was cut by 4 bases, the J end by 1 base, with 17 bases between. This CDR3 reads CASSTLKGVTSNQPQHF. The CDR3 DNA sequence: TGTGCCAGTAGTACCCTGAAGGGGGTTACAAGCAATCAGCCCCAGCATTTT.

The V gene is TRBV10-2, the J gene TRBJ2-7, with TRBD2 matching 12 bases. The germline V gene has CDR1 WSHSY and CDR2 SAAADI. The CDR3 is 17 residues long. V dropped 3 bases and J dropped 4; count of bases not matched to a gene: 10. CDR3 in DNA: TGCGCCAGCAGTGAACTCTGGACTAGCGGGACGGAATACGAGCAGTACTTC. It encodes CASSELWTSGTEYEQYF.

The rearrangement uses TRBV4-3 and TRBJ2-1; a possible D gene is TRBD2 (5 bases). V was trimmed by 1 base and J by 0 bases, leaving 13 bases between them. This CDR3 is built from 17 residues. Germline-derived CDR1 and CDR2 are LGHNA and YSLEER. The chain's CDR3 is CASSQVTRGFSYNEQFF. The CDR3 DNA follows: TGCGCCAGCAGCCAAGTTACCCGGGGATTCTCCTACAATGAGCAGTTCTTC.